The 11 T cell receptor beta chains below come from one sample, sequenced in a study of CD8+ T cells in alopecia areata. Extraction of RNA preceded its reverse transcription into cDNA, which served as the sequencing template. Method: immunoSEQ multiplex PCR; TCRdb's copy keeps in-frame clones and lacks some. The table lists 200,000 to 250,000 clones, just over 55% of them singletons. The sequenced material came from CD8+ T cells sorted from blood. These receptors were obtained from a human donor in good health.

The chain links TRBV6-5 to TRBJ2-3, with 10 bases matching TRBD2. This CDR3 contains 14 residues. Germline V lookup: CDR1 MNHEY, CDR2 SVGAGI. V lost 5 bases, J lost 1 base, and 0 bases stayed unmatched. The CDR3 is CASSLAGGTDTQYF. In DNA form, the CDR3 reads TGTGCCAGCAGTCTAGCGGGGGGCACAGATACGCAGTATTTT.

This clone was picked up one time. The chain employs TRBV30 and TRBJ1-2; D is perhaps TRBD1 (6 bases). CDR1 is GTSNPN and CDR2 is SVGIG in the germline V gene (reference sequence). The V and J ends lost 0 bases and 6 bases respectively, with 20 bases between them. The CDR3 has 16 residues. CDR3 sequence: CAWSVRDWGGADGYTF. CDR3 DNA: TGTGCCTGGAGTGTACGAGATTGGGGGGGCGCAGATGGCTACACCTTC.

CDR3 coding DNA: TGTGCCAGCAGCTTAGAGGGCCAGAGCTCCTACGAGCAGTACTTC. This encodes CASSLEGQSSYEQYF. J is TRBJ2-7 and V is TRBV7-6; no definite D call. Germline V lookup: CDR1 SGHVS, CDR2 FNYEAQ. The CDR3 has 15 amino acids. Trimming shortened V by 1 base and J by 0 bases, and 10 bases separated the two germline ends.

This clone turned up a few times. The chain links TRBV29-1 to TRBJ1-2; D gene ambiguous. Trimming left V 0 bases short and J 1 base short, with 6 bases between. The CDR3 is 13 residues long. Germline values: CDR1 SQVTM, CDR2 ANQGSEA. CDR3 nucleotides: TGCAGCGTTGAAGATTATCTTAACTATGGCTACACCTTC. Translation: CSVEDYLNYGYTF.

This clone was seen a single time. The chain is built from TRBV9 and TRBJ2-1; 12 bases map to TRBD2. Trimming at V came to 3 bases and at J to 9 bases, leaving 4 bases not matched to a gene. Germline V gives CDR1 SGDLS, CDR2 YYNGEE. This CDR3 has 14 amino acids. This CDR3 is CASSGTSGVGEQFF. The CDR3 bases are TGTGCCAGCAGCGGGACTAGCGGGGTCGGTGAGCAGTTCTTC.

The chain uses TRBV5-6 and TRBJ1-1; TRBD1 is a possible D gene (5 bases). V was shortened by 4 bases and J by 2 bases, with 9 bases between the two germline ends. The CDR3 has 13 amino acids. In germline, CDR1 is SGHDT, CDR2 YYEEEE. The CDR3 DNA follows: TGTGCCAGCAGCCTGGGACCAAACACTGAAGCTTTCTTT. Protein: CASSLGPNTEAFF.

The chain has TRBV25-1 and TRBJ2-3; tentatively, D is TRBD1 or TRBD2 (5 bases each). The germline CDR1 and CDR2 sequences are MGHDK and SYGVNS. V was clipped by 7 bases and J by 9 bases, with 17 bases between them. The length of the CDR3 is 13 residues. As DNA, the CDR3 is TGTGCCAGCACCCTTGCTGGGGGAAGAACGCAGTATTTT. Protein sequence: CASTLAGGRTQYF.

The V gene is TRBV29-1, the J gene TRBJ2-5, with a tentative D call TRBD2 (5 bases). CDR1 and CDR2 (germline): SQVTM, ANQGSEA. There are 12 residues in the CDR3. Trimming cost V 4 bases and J 4 bases, with 10 bases left between them. The CDR3 DNA reads as TGCAGCGTTGTACTAGGGCCAGAGACCCAGTACTTC. It codes for CSVVLGPETQYF.

This rearrangement joins TRBV29-1 to TRBJ2-2; TRBD2 matches 11 bases. The CDR3 extends over 15 amino acids. Germline V gene lookup returns CDR1 SQVTM and CDR2 ANQGSEA. J gave up 3 bases and V 7 bases, and 7 bases lay outside the gene matches. CDR3 in DNA: TGCAGCGCTAAACTAGCGGGGGTGTACACCGGGGAGCTGTTTTTT. Translating gives CSAKLAGVYTGELFF.

The rearrangement uses TRBV6-1 and TRBJ2-5; possibly TRBD1 for D (5 bases). This CDR3 is 15 amino acids long. CDR1 is MNHNS and CDR2 is SASEGT in the germline V gene. V lost 0 bases to trimming and J lost 5 bases, with 13 bases between them. DNA of the CDR3: TGTGCCAGCAGTGAAGCGGGGCCTGAGTTGGAGACCCAGTACTTC. Protein product: CASSEAGPELETQYF.

The genes are TRBV30 and TRBJ1-1; D not certain. The CDR3 has 14 amino acids. CDR1 is GTSNPN, CDR2 SVGIG, per germline (reference sequence). Deletions cut 0 bases from V and 6 bases from J, with 14 bases between. The CDR3 spells CAWSVDIGWAEAFF. Written as DNA, the CDR3 is TGTGCCTGGAGTGTAGACATAGGTTGGGCTGAAGCTTTCTTT.